This TCR beta chain was sequenced for a study of blood T cell repertoires in COVID-19. V lost 5 bases and J lost 5; bases outside the gene matches: 5. The length of the CDR3 is 15 residues. The germline CDR1 and CDR2 sequences are SGHTA and FQGTGA. The table came from immunoSEQ multiplex PCR; TCRdb's copy has only in-frame clones and leaves some out. The sample comprises around 220,000 clones, more than 75% of which are singletons, and 4.4% rests with the top ten. The sample comprised peripheral blood. The receptor was derived from a man aged 50 to 59 with acute or convalescent COVID-19. The V call is TRBV7-3, the J call TRBJ2-5, with 13 bases matching TRBD2. CDR3 residues: CASSKLAGGPETQYF. The CDR3 nucleotides read TGTGCCAGCAGCAAACTAGCGGGGGGGCCGGAGACCCAGTACTTC.